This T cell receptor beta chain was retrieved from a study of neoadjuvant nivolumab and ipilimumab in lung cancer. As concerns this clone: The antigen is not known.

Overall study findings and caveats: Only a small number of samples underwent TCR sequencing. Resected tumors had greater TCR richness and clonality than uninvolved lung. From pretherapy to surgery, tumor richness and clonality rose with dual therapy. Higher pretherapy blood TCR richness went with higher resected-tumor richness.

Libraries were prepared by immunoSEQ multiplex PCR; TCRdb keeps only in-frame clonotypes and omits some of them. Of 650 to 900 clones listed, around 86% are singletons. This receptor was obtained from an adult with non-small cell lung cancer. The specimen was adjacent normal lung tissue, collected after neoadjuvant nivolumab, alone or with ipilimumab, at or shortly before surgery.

In nucleotides, the CDR3 is TGTGCCAGCAGCTTACCCTCAAGGGGAGCTAACTATGGCTACACCTTC. Protein: CASSLPSRGANYGYTF. The rearrangement joins TRBV7-9 to TRBJ1-2; maybe TRBD1 (5 bases). Germline V gene sequence: CDR1 SEHNR, CDR2 FQNEAQ (reference sequence). The CDR3 is 16 residues long. Trimming removed 2 bases from V and 0 bases from J, with 13 bases in between.